The clone carrying this TCR beta chain came up a few times. The data originate from a study of T cells in Graves' hyperthyroidism and ophthalmopathy. Template material for amplifying TCR beta CDR3 regions consisted of RNA transcripts. With the HTBI primer set, the TCR CDR3 went through a first round of RT-PCR. TCRdb recomputed calls from the multiplex PCR reads with MiXCR, one row per CDR3 protein. The repertoire holds about 480,000 distinct CDR3 sequences, with around an eighth as singletons. CDR1 and CDR2 from the germline V gene are MNHNS and SASEGT. J gave up 6 bases and V 10 bases, and 11 bases lay outside the gene matches. This CDR3 is built from 13 residues.

The V call is TRBV6-1, the J call TRBJ2-7; TRBD1 matches at 8 bases. Sequencing was performed on blood. This sequence was found in a woman younger than 35 with Graves' hyperthyroidism. CDR3 region: CATQTGALLEQYF. CDR3 coding DNA: TGTGCCACCCAGACAGGGGCCCTCCTCGAGCAGTACTTC.